This TCR beta chain was sequenced during a study of Ad26.COV2.S vaccination and SARS-CoV-2 variants. Study-wide context: Intramuscularly, Ad26.COV2.S was given either once or twice, 56 days apart.

Germline V gene sequence: CDR1 LNHNV, CDR2 YYDKDF (reference sequence). The ends lost 6 bases at V and 3 bases at J; junction bases unmatched: 7. This CDR3 has 15 amino acids. Clones were read by immunoSEQ multiplex PCR, and TCRdb kept only the in-frame ones, dropping some. The data contain hundreds of thousands of clones, approximately 92% of them seen just once; the ten biggest clones take up less than 15%. Treatment given: around 19 received Ad26.COV2.S at low or high dose, single or two shots; about five received placebo; per-sample allocation not given. Each sample was drawn 63 days after the first injection (of vaccine or placebo).

The sample in question was peripheral blood, obtained in a trial of Ad26.COV2.S vaccine versus placebo. The sequence derives from a person aged 18-60 years who received the Ad26.COV2.S COVID-19 vaccine or a placebo. The chain uses TRBV15 and TRBJ2-7, with 11 bases lining up with TRBD2. The CDR3 nucleotides read TGTGCCACCAGTTATCGACTAGCGGGAAACTACGAGCAGTACTTC. This encodes CATSYRLAGNYEQYF.